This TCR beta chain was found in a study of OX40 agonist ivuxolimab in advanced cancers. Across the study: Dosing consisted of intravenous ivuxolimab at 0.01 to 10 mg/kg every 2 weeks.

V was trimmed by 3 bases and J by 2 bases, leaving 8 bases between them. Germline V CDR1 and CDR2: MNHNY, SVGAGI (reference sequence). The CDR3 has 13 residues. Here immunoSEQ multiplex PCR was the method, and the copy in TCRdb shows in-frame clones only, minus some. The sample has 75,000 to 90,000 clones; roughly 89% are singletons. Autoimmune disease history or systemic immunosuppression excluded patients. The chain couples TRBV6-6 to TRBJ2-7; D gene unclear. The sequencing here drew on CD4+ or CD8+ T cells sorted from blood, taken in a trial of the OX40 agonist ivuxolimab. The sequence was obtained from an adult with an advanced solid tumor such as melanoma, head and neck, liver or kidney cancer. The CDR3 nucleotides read TGTGCCAGCAGTTATCCCGACGCCTACGAGCAGTACTTC. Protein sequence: CASSYPDAYEQYF.